Listed here is a single T cell receptor (beta chain). Its specificity is unknown. The data belong to a study of T cell responses to AZD1222 COVID-19 vaccine. With V trimmed by 5 bases and J by 6 bases, 7 bases remained unmatched. The CDR3 covers 16 residues. Germline CDR1 and CDR2: LNHDA and SQIVND (reference sequence). Study-wide points: CD4 TCRs linked to vaccination spanned spike, dominating at 160-218 and 743-854. Unmutated variant regions are reportedly the target of nearly half of TCRs that are spike-specific. The peak T cell response came first, and repertoires were sampled only after it.

The method was immunoSEQ multiplex PCR; TCRdb's version includes in-frame clones alone and lacks a portion of them. The data show some 80,000 clones, less than 90% seen once. The origin of this receptor is an adult in good health. This chain joins TRBV19 and TRBJ2-3; TRBD2 matches at 14 bases. The sequencing here drew on peripheral blood, taken on day 0 of AZD1222 vaccination. The CDR3 DNA follows: TGTGCCAGTAGTGCGCGACTAGCGGGGGGGCGCGATACGCAGTATTTT. Translation: CASSARLAGGRDTQYF.